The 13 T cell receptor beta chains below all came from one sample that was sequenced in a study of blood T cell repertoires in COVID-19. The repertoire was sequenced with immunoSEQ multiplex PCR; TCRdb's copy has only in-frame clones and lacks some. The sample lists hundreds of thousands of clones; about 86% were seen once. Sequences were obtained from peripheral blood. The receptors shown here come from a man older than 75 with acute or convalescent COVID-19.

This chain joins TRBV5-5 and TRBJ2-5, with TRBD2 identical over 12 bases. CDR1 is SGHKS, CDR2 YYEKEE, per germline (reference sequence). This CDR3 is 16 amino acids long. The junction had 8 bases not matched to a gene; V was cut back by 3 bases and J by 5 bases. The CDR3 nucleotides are TGTGCCAGCAGCTCTGGACTAGCGGGGCTATGGGAGACCCAGTACTTC. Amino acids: CASSSGLAGLWETQYF.

CDR3 sequence (DNA): TGTGCCAGTATGTCGGGTTACTCTGGGGCCAACGTCCTGACTTTC. Its protein product is CASMSGYSGANVLTF. This rearrangement joins TRBV19 to TRBJ2-6; D is unclear. Germline lookup yields CDR1 LNHDA and CDR2 SQIVND (reference sequence). V gave up 7 bases and J gave up 0 bases, with 10 bases separating them. This CDR3 spans 15 amino acids.

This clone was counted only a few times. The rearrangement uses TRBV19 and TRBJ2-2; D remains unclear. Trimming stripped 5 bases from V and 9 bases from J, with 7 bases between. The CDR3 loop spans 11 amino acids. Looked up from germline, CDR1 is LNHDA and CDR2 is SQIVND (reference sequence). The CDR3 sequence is CASSRAWELFF. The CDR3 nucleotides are TGTGCCAGTAGTCGAGCGTGGGAGCTGTTTTTT.

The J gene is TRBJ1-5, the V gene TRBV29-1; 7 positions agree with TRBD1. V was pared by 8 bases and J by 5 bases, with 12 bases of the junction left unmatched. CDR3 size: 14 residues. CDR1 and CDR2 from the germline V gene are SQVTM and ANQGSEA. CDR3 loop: CSLSNRGEDQPQHF. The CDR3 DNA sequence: TGCAGCCTTTCAAACAGGGGAGAGGATCAGCCCCAGCATTTT.

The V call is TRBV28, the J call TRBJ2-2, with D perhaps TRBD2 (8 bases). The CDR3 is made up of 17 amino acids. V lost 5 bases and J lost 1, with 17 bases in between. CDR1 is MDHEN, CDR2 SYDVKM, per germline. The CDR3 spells CASSDLAGQMNTGELFF. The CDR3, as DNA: TGTGCCAGCAGTGACTTAGCGGGACAGATGAACACCGGGGAGCTGTTTTTT.

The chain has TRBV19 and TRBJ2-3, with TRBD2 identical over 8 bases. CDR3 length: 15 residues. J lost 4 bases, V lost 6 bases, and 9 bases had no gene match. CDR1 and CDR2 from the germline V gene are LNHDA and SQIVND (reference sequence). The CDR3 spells CASSRKRERSDTQYF. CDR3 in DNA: TGTGCCAGTAGCCGCAAGCGGGAGAGATCAGATACGCAGTATTTT. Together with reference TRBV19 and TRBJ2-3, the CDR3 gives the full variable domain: DGGITQSPKYLFRKEGQNVTLSCEQNLNHDAMYWYRQDPGQGLRLIYYSQIVNDFQKGDIAEGYSVSREKKESFPLTVTSAQKNPTAFYLCASSRKRERSDTQYFGPGTRLTVL.

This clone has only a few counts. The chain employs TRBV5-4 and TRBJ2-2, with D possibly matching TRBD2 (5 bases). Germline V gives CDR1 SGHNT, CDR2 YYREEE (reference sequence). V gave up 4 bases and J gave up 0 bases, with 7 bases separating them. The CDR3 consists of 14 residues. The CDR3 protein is CASSRTSNTGELFF. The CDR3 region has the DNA TGTGCCAGCAGCCGGACTTCGAACACCGGGGAGCTGTTTTTT.

The CDR3 DNA sequence: TGCGCCAGCAGCCAAGAAGGGTTCAGGGACAGGTGGTTGAATGGCTACACCTTC. It translates to CASSQEGFRDRWLNGYTF. The chain recombines TRBV4-1 with TRBJ1-2; 8 nucleotides line up with TRBD1. CDR1 is MGHRA, CDR2 YSYEKL, per germline. Trimming took 0 bases from V and 6 from J; bases not matched to a gene: 15. The CDR3 is made up of 18 amino acids.

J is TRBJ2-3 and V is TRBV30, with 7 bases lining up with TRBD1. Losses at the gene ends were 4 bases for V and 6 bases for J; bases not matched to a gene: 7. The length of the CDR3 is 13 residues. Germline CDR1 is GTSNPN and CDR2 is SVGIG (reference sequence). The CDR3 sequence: CAWTLEGADTQYF. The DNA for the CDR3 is TGTGCCTGGACCCTCGAGGGGGCTGATACGCAGTATTTT.

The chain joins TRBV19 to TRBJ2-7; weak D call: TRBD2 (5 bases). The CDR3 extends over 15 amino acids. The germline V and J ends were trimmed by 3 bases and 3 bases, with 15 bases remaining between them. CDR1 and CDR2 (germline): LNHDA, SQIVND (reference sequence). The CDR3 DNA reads TGTGCCAGTAGTATGGGCAGCGAGCGGCACTACGAGCAGTACTTC. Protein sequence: CASSMGSERHYEQYF.

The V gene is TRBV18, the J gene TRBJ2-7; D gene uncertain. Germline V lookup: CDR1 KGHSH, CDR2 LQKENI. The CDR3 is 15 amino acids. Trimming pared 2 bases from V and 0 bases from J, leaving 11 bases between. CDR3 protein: CASSPAGLGSYEQYF. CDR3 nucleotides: TGTGCCAGCTCACCAGCCGGGTTGGGCTCCTACGAGCAGTACTTC. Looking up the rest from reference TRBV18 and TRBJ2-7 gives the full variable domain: NAGVMQNPRHLVRRRGQEARLRCSPMKGHSHVYWYRQLPEEGLKFMVYLQKENIIDESGMPKERFSAEFPKEGPSILRIQQVVRGDSAAYFCASSPAGLGSYEQYFGPGTRLTVT.

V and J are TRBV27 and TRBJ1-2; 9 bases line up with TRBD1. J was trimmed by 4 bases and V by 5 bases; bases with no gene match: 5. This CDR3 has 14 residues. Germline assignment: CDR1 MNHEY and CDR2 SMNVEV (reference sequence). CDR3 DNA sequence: TGTGCCAGCAGTCCAAGGGACAGGGTCTATGGCTACACCTTC. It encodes CASSPRDRVYGYTF.

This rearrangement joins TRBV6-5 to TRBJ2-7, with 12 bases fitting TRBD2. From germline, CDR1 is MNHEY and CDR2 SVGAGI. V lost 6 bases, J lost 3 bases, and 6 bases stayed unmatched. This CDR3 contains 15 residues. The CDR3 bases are TGTGCCAGCAGAGGGACTAGCGGGTCCTACTACGAGCAGTACTTC. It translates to CASRGTSGSYYEQYF.